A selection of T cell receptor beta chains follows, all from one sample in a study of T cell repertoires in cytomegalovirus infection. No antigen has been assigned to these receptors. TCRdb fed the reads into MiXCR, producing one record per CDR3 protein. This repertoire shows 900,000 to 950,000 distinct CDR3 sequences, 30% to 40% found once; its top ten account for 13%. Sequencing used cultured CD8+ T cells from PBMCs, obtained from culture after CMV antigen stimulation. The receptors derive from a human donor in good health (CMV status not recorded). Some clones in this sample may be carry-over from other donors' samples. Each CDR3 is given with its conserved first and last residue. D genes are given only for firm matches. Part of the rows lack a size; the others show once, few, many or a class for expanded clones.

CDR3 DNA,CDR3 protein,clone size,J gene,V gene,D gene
TGTGCCAGCAGCCAGCGGACAGGGGCGAACACTGAAGCTTTCTTT,CASSQRTGANTEAFF,NA,TRBJ1-1,TRBV4-2,TRBD1
TGTGCCAGCAGTTACTCAACCAGTTACTACGAGCAGTACTTC,CASSYSTSYYEQYF,NA,TRBJ2-7,TRBV6-5,NA
TGTGCCACCAGTGATGTCAGAGCCCGTTACGGTGAGCAGTTCTTC,CATSDVRARYGEQFF,NA,TRBJ2-1,TRBV24-1,NA
TGTGCCAGCAGCCCCCGCCCCGACGAGCAGTACTTC,CASSPRPDEQYF,NA,TRBJ2-7,TRBV7-9,NA
TGTGCCAGCAGTTTGGGGGATGGTAGCAATCAGCCCCAGCATTTT,CASSLGDGSNQPQHF,NA,TRBJ1-5,TRBV12-3/TRBV12-4,NA
TGTGCCAGTAGTATGACGGCAGGGTTTGCTTCCGGGCAGTACTTC,CASSMTAGFASGQYF,NA,TRBJ2-7,TRBV19,NA
TGTGCTAGCAGCCCTACTAGCGGCGGGGAGCTGTTTTTT,CASSPTSGGELFF,NA,TRBJ2-2,TRBV7-7,TRBD2
TGTGCCGGCGGGGGTAACTCTGGAAACACCATATATTTT,CAGGGNSGNTIYF,once,TRBJ1-3,TRBV12-3/TRBV12-4,NA
TGTGCCAGCAGCTTAGGGCCTCGCCGGCCACAAGAGACCCAGTACTTC,CASSLGPRRPQETQYF,few,TRBJ2-5,TRBV11-1,NA
TGTGCCAGCAGTTACTCGACTGGGCCTGGTGAGCAGTTCTTC,CASSYSTGPGEQFF,NA,TRBJ2-1,TRBV6-2/TRBV6-3,NA
TGTGCCAGCAGTCCCTCGGGGGGGACTACCTATGGCTACACCTTC,CASSPSGGTTYGYTF,few,TRBJ1-2,TRBV27,NA
TGTGCCAGCAGTTCTCACGGGGACTCACCCCTCCACTTT,CASSSHGDSPLHF,NA,TRBJ1-6,TRBV27,NA
TGTGCAGCGGGGGACAACTACAATGAGCAGTTCTTC,CAAGDNYNEQFF,NA,TRBJ2-1,TRBV6-1,TRBD2
TGTGCCAGCAGCGATGGATCGTTTAGCAATCAGCCCCAGCATTTT,CASSDGSFSNQPQHF,NA,TRBJ1-5,TRBV6-6,NA
TGTGCCAGCAGCGATCCCGACAGGGGGTTTAATTCACCCCTCCACTTT,CASSDPDRGFNSPLHF,NA,TRBJ1-6,TRBV12-3/TRBV12-4,TRBD1
TGTGCCAGCAGTTTCTCGGCGGGGAGGAATCAGCCCCAGCATTTT,CASSFSAGRNQPQHF,few,TRBJ1-5,TRBV27,NA
TGTGCCAGCAGTCTACTACAGGGCAGCGCCAATCAGCCCCAGCATTTT,CASSLLQGSANQPQHF,NA,TRBJ1-5,TRBV28,NA
TGTGCCAGTAGCACATCTCCCATCGGATACACTGAAGCTTTCTTT,CASSTSPIGYTEAFF,NA,TRBJ1-1,TRBV19,NA
TGTGCCACCAGCGGACAGGGGGTCTACAATGAGCAGTTCTTC,CATSGQGVYNEQFF,NA,TRBJ2-1,TRBV15,TRBD1
TGTGCCAGCAGACGAGGGGGAACTGGGGCCAACGTCCTGACTTTC,CASRRGGTGANVLTF,few,TRBJ2-6,TRBV5-6,NA
TGTGCCACACAAAGTCGGGAAAGCGGGCAAGATACGCAGTATTTT,CATQSRESGQDTQYF,NA,TRBJ2-3,TRBV10-3,NA
TGCAGTGCAAGGACAGGGTCCAAAAACATTCAGTACTTC,CSARTGSKNIQYF,NA,TRBJ2-4,TRBV20-1,TRBD1
TGTGCCAGCAGTGCCCCACAATCCGGGACAGGGTGGACTGAAGCTTTCTTT,CASSAPQSGTGWTEAFF,NA,TRBJ1-1,TRBV25-1,TRBD1